The 26 T cell receptor beta chains presented below share a single source sample, sequenced in a study of T cells in Graves' hyperthyroidism and ophthalmopathy. RNA transcripts provided the source from which TCR beta CDR3 regions were amplified. An initial round of RT-PCR targeting the TCR CDR3 relied on the HTBI primer set. TCRdb itself ran the multiplex PCR reads through MiXCR, one entry per CDR3 protein. The sample holds about 59,000 distinct CDR3 sequences; around 53% are singletons and the top ten take more than 3%. Sequenced: blood. The receptors come from a woman aged 55-70 years with Graves' ophthalmopathy.

The chain combines TRBV20-1 with TRBJ2-7, with TRBD2 identical over 9 bases. The CDR3 length is 13 residues. Losses at the gene ends were 1 base for V and 3 bases for J; bases not matched to a gene: 1. The germline CDR1 and CDR2 sequences are DFQATT and SNEGSKA (reference sequence). CDR3 sequence (DNA): TGCAGTGCTAGAGGACTAGCGGACTACGAGCAGTACTTC. Protein product: CSARGLADYEQYF.

The chain combines TRBV7-4 with TRBJ2-5; either TRBD1 or TRBD2 may fit D (7 bases each). Trimming removed 6 bases from V and 4 bases from J, with 15 bases in between. The V gene's germline CDR1 is SGHVT and CDR2 SQSDAQ. The CDR3 is made up of 14 amino acids. CDR3 nucleotides: TGTGCCAGCAGAAAAACAGGGGAGGGAGAGACCCAGTACTTC. Its protein product is CASRKTGEGETQYF.

CDR3 nucleotides: TGTGCCAGCACCGGCGGACAGGGAAAAAAAGCTAACTATGGCTACACCTTC. Translation: CASTGGQGKKANYGYTF. This chain connects TRBV6-6 to TRBJ1-2, with 8 bases aligning to TRBD1. This CDR3 has 17 amino acids. The ends lost 7 bases at V and 0 bases at J; junction bases unmatched: 13. CDR1 and CDR2 from the germline V gene are MNHNY and SVGAGI (reference sequence).

The chain combines TRBV20-1 with TRBJ1-6, with 9 bases identical to TRBD1. The V gene's germline CDR1 is DFQATT and CDR2 SNEGSKA (reference sequence). V dropped 6 bases and J dropped 5; count of bases not matched to a gene: 8. This CDR3 is 15 amino acids long. CDR3 region: CSAYSGQGNNSPLHF. The CDR3 coding sequence is TGCAGTGCGTATTCGGGACAGGGCAATAATTCACCCCTCCACTTT.

In the case of this clonotype: Relative to the germline gene, one junction end is altered; a read error may explain this. The gene calls are TRBV5-1 and TRBJ2-5; 8 positions agree with TRBD2. Germline V CDR1 and CDR2: SGHRS, YFSETQ. The CDR3 loop spans 15 amino acids. The CDR3 reads CANSLDGGALETQYF. Here the CDR3 DNA reads TGCGCCAACAGCTTGGACGGGGGGGCCTTGGAGACCCAGTACTTC.

The table lists this clonotype with a few counts. CDR3 protein: CASSLLGDSGANVLTF. CDR3 in DNA: TGCGCCAGCAGCTTGTTAGGGGATTCTGGGGCCAACGTCCTGACTTTC. The chain is built from TRBV5-1 and TRBJ2-6; tentative D call: TRBD1 (5 bases). Germline V gives CDR1 SGHRS, CDR2 YFSETQ. The CDR3 length is 16 residues. V was pared by 1 base and J by 1 base, with 9 bases between.

This clonotype was seen many times. J is TRBJ2-2 and V is TRBV28; possible D gene TRBD2, 6 bases. Per germline, CDR1 MDHEN and CDR2 SYDVKM. V lost 6 bases and J lost 6, with 20 bases in between. This CDR3 region has 16 residues. The CDR3 is CASRLGRLVAAGELFF. CDR3 in DNA: TGTGCCAGCAGGCTGGGCCGACTAGTGGCGGCCGGGGAGCTGTTTTTT.

As for this clonotype: The junction shows a germline mismatch at one end, possibly a read error. The V call is TRBV11-1, the J call TRBJ2-1; D is unresolved. The CDR3 has 14 amino acids. From germline, CDR1 is SGHAT and CDR2 FQDESV (reference sequence). CDR3 in DNA: TGTGCCTGCAGTCAGAAGGCCCACTATAATGAGCAGTTCTTC. Its protein is CACSQKAHYNEQFF.

The chain employs TRBV9 and TRBJ2-5; D call uncertain. Germline loops: CDR1 SGDLS, CDR2 YYNGEE. The ends were cut back, 0 bases at V and 11 bases at J, with 5 bases in the middle. CDR3 length: 10 residues. CDR3 protein: CASSVGLQYF. The CDR3 DNA is TGTGCCAGCAGCGTAGGACTTCAGTACTTC.

This chain connects TRBV18 to TRBJ1-2; 8 nucleotides line up with TRBD1. The V gene's germline CDR1 is KGHSH and CDR2 LQKENI. V gave up 6 bases and J gave up 2 bases; unmatched junction bases: 5. The CDR3 is 14 residues long. This CDR3 is CASSLGQENYGYTF. The CDR3 region has the DNA TGTGCCAGCTCGCTGGGACAGGAAAACTATGGCTACACCTTC.

This clonotype appeared many times. CDR3 amino acids: CASSPFGSNEQFF. The CDR3 DNA follows: TGTGCCAGCAGTCCTTTTGGCAGCAATGAGCAGTTCTTC. This rearrangement joins TRBV12-3 or TRBV12-4 to TRBJ2-1; D is unclear. CDR3 size: 13 residues. Trimming left V 5 bases short and J 6 bases short, with 11 bases between.

This clonotype was counted ten times or more. One base away lies a much larger clone, so this may be a sequencing read error. The rearrangement links TRBV12-3 or TRBV12-4 to TRBJ2-1; 9 bases map to TRBD2. V shed 5 bases and J 9 bases; nucleotides not matched to a gene: 5. This CDR3 region has 13 residues. The CDR3 DNA sequence: TGTGCCAGCAGTCCTAGCGGGATCGGTGAGCAGTTCTTC. Its translation: CASSPSGIGEQFF.

This clonotype was seen at least ten times. V gene TRBV12-3 or TRBV12-4 combines with J gene TRBJ1-3; D uncertain. V lost 9 bases, J lost 7 bases, and 7 bases lay in between. This CDR3 is built from 10 residues. As DNA, the CDR3 is TGTGCCAGTTATTCGAACACCATATATTTT. Protein sequence: CASYSNTIYF.

The chain combines TRBV7-8 with TRBJ1-2; D may be TRBD1 (5 bases). From germline, CDR1 is SGHVS and CDR2 FQNEAQ. V lost 3 bases to trimming and J lost 8 bases, with 16 bases between them. The CDR3 runs to 14 residues. CDR3 bases: TGTGCCAGCAGCTTGGGGGAGGGGCCGGGAGGCTACACCTTC. Translation: CASSLGEGPGGYTF. The variable domain in full, completed from reference TRBV7-8 and TRBJ1-2, reads GAGVSQSPRYKVAKRGQDVALRCDPISGHVSLFWYQQALGQGPEFLTYFQNEAQLDKSGLPSDRFFAERPEGSVSTLKIQRTQQEDSAVYLCASSLGEGPGGYTFGSGTRLTVV.

In its sample, this clonotype was seen many times. The gene calls are TRBV7-2 and TRBJ1-3; TRBD1 is a possible D gene (5 bases). Germline V gives CDR1 SGHTA, CDR2 FQGNSA. The V gene lost 2 bases and the J gene lost 0 bases, with 5 bases spanning the gap. The CDR3 covers 14 residues. As DNA, the CDR3 is TGTGCCAGCAGCTTAACAGGCTCTGGAAACACCATATATTTT. Encoded protein: CASSLTGSGNTIYF. The variable domain in full, completed from reference TRBV7-2 and TRBJ1-3, reads GAGVSQSPSNKVTEKGKDVELRCDPISGHTALYWYRQSLGQGLEFLIYFQGNSAPDKSGLPSDRFSAERTGGSVSTLTIQRTQQEDSAVYLCASSLTGSGNTIYFGEGSWLTVV.

This clonotype was observed at least ten times. J is TRBJ2-3 and V is TRBV12-3 or TRBV12-4, with D possibly being TRBD1 (5 bases). The CDR3 has 13 residues. The germline V and J ends were trimmed by 0 bases and 9 bases, with 10 bases remaining between them. The chain's CDR3 is CASSLAGAETQYF. The CDR3 DNA follows: TGTGCCAGCAGTTTAGCAGGGGCGGAAACGCAGTATTTT.

In regard to this clonotype: One end of the junction varies from germline; a read error may be responsible. The chain combines TRBV12-3 or TRBV12-4 with TRBJ1-3, with D tentatively TRBD1 (5 bases). The CDR3 sequence is 16 residues long. CDR3 loop: CASSFGQGRCGNTIYF. The CDR3 DNA follows: TGTGCCAGCAGTTTCGGGCAGGGAAGGTGTGGAAACACAATATATTTT.

The sample holds many counts of this clonotype. The chain is built from TRBV9 and TRBJ1-1; TRBD1 aligns across 9 bases. Germline lookup yields CDR1 SGDLS and CDR2 YYNGEE. V was clipped by 4 bases and J by 5 bases; unmatched bases: 9. The CDR3 covers 15 residues. The DNA of the CDR3 is TGTGCCAGCAGCCTAGGGGGACAGGGAGGGACTGAAGCTTTCTTT. It specifies CASSLGGQGGTEAFF.

This clonotype was picked up many times. J is TRBJ2-2 and V is TRBV9, with D possibly TRBD2 on 5 matching bases. CDR3 size: 17 residues. The ends were cut back, 4 bases at V and 2 bases at J, with 18 bases in the middle. Germline V CDR1 and CDR2: SGDLS, YYNGEE. For the CDR3, the DNA is TGTGCCAGCAGCATGAGCCCCGGACTCGCCAACACCGGGGAGCTGTTTTTT. Translating gives CASSMSPGLANTGELFF.

This chain joins TRBV28 and TRBJ2-6; a weak D match, TRBD1 (5 bases). The V end lost 2 bases, the J end lost 1 base, and 6 bases lay between the germline ends. The CDR3 covers 15 residues. Germline values: CDR1 MDHEN, CDR2 SYDVKM. DNA for the CDR3: TGTGCCAGCAGTTTAGGGGCTTCTGGGGCCAACGTCCTGACTTTC. Protein sequence: CASSLGASGANVLTF.

This chain's CDR3 is CASPRGLAANEQFF. The CDR3 coding sequence is TGTGCCAGCCCCCGCGGACTAGCGGCCAATGAGCAGTTCTTC. This chain connects TRBV2 to TRBJ2-1; the match to TRBD2 covers 10 bases. V trimming: 8 bases; J trimming: 6 bases; junction bases outside the gene matches: 7. This CDR3 is built from 14 residues. CDR1 is SNHLY, CDR2 FYNNEI, per germline.

The V and J genes are TRBV29-1 and TRBJ1-1, with 8 positions matching TRBD1. CDR1 is SQVTM and CDR2 is ANQGSEA in the germline V gene. The CDR3 loop spans 14 amino acids. Trimming at V came to 3 bases and at J to 8 bases, leaving 11 bases not matched to a gene. The CDR3 loop is CSVEARTGRPEAFF. CDR3 DNA sequence: TGCAGCGTTGAGGCCAGGACAGGGAGGCCCGAAGCTTTCTTT.

Sample share makes this clonotype medium-sized (0.01 to 0.1%). The chain joins TRBV2 to TRBJ1-4; D is uncertain. Germline V gives CDR1 SNHLY, CDR2 FYNNEI. V lost 0 bases, J lost 8 bases, and 10 bases lay in between. The CDR3 has 14 residues. The CDR3 DNA is TGTGCCAGCAGTGAAGCGCCTAAAGGGGAAAAACTGTTTTTT. Amino acids: CASSEAPKGEKLFF.

This rearrangement joins TRBV11-2 to TRBJ1-2, with TRBD1 as a possible D gene (6 bases). CDR1 SGHAT and CDR2 FQNNGV come from the germline V gene. The CDR3 spans 14 residues. V was shortened by 5 bases and J by 8 bases, with 18 bases between the two germline ends. CDR3 protein: CASSQVRGARGYTF. CDR3 sequence (DNA): TGTGCCAGCAGCCAAGTGCGGGGGGCAAGGGGCTACACCTTC.

To note about this clonotype: Germline is not matched at one junction end, which may reflect a read error. The rearrangement joins TRBV5-1 to TRBJ2-1; D is ambiguous. The V gene's germline CDR1 is SGHRS and CDR2 YFSETQ. The CDR3 loop spans 14 amino acids. The CDR3 is CASSLQIGDDERFF. The DNA for the CDR3 is TGCGCCAGCAGCCTACAAATTGGAGACGATGAGCGGTTCTTC.

This clonotype has at least ten counts. The chain has TRBV7-9 and TRBJ2-6; 8 bases agree with TRBD1. The trim removed 0 bases at V and 0 bases at J, leaving 10 bases unmatched. In germline, CDR1 is SEHNR, CDR2 FQNEAQ (reference sequence). The length of the CDR3 is 20 residues. For the CDR3, the DNA is TGTGCCAGCAGCTTAGCTAGAGGGACAGGTACCTCCTCTGGGGCCAACGTCCTGACTTTC. Translating gives CASSLARGTGTSSGANVLTF.